This TCR beta chain originates from a study of cytomegalovirus exposure and HLA in healthy donors. Here immunoSEQ multiplex PCR was the method, and the copy in TCRdb shows in-frame clones only, minus some. The repertoire includes roughly 150,000 clones, around 89% of them detected once, and approximately 3.1% sits in the top ten. Specimen: PBMCs. This sequence originates from a man aged 18 to 30 in good health and CMV-seronegative.

The CDR3 spells CASSQGRLTLDTQYF. The CDR3 DNA reads TGTGCCAGCAGCCAAGGTAGACTAACCCTGGATACGCAGTATTTT. The chain uses TRBV4-2 and TRBJ2-3; TRBD2 might be the D (5 bases). Germline V CDR1 and CDR2: LGHNA, YNFKEQ. Trimming took 1 base from V and 6 from J, leaving 14 bases between them. CDR3 size: 15 residues.